Each of the 10 T cell receptor beta chains below was sequenced from the same sample in a study of T-cell reconstitution after alpha-beta-depleted transplantation in children (dated by TCRdb to the mid-2010s). Preparation of the library involved PCR. TCRdb records Illumina HiSeq 2500 as the sequencer. TCR library preparation used molecular barcoding, with unique molecular identifiers applied to normalize quantification of the TCRbeta repertoire. The raw public reads went through TCRdb reprocessing: fastp at Q25, MiXCR clone calling, in-frame beta chains kept. Each entry merges the rows of one CDR3 protein and shows their most common DNA and genes. Within this sample are about 640,000 distinct CDR3 sequences, with 10% to 15% of them counted one time only. The top ten hold approximately 2% of the sample. The treatment or condition label for this specimen denotes: allogeneic hematopoietic cell transplantation with graft depleted of TCRalphabeta T cells and CD19 B cells.

The sample consisted of PBMCs, mostly from graft donor cells, taken 360 days after TCRalphabeta/CD19-depleted stem cell transplant. The receptors were gathered from a male patient aged 5 to 17 who had a stem cell transplant for acute myeloid leukemia, so the T cells may come from the graft donor.

This clonotype was detected only a few times. The rearrangement joins TRBV9 to TRBJ2-3, with 8 bases lining up with TRBD1. CDR3 size: 15 residues. The germline V gene encodes CDR1 SGDLS and CDR2 YYNGEE. V gave up 5 bases and J gave up 5 bases; unmatched junction bases: 10. This chain's CDR3 is CASRPFWDRRDTQYF. CDR3 DNA sequence: TGTGCCAGCAGACCGTTCTGGGACAGGAGAGATACGCAGTATTTT.

This clonotype occurred a few times. This chain uses TRBV7-2 with TRBJ2-1; 7 nucleotides line up with TRBD1. The CDR3 runs 15 residues. CDR1 and CDR2 (germline): SGHTA, FQGNSA. V dropped 6 bases and J dropped 1; count of bases not matched to a gene: 6. The CDR3 reads CASRGDRVSYNEQFF. CDR3 DNA sequence: TGTGCCAGCAGGGGAGACAGGGTGTCCTACAATGAGCAGTTCTTC.

The table lists this clonotype with many counts. The V call is TRBV10-3, the J call TRBJ2-2; D gene unclear. The length of the CDR3 is 15 residues. Trimming pared 3 bases from V and 0 bases from J, leaving 8 bases between. CDR1 is ENHRY, CDR2 SYGVKD, per germline. CDR3 sequence: CAISDVSANTGELFF. CDR3 sequence (DNA): TGTGCCATCAGTGACGTCTCAGCGAACACCGGGGAGCTGTTTTTT.

This clonotype occurred a few times. This chain links TRBV12-5 with TRBJ1-1, with 7 bases matching TRBD1. V was pared by 1 base and J by 5 bases, with 7 bases of the junction left unmatched. From germline, CDR1 is LGHNT and CDR2 FRNRAP. This CDR3 is 15 amino acids long. The CDR3 sequence is CASGLERQGRTEAFF. The CDR3 DNA reads TGTGCTAGTGGTTTGGAGAGACAGGGAAGGACTGAAGCTTTCTTT.

The V call is TRBV4-3, the J call TRBJ2-3; D possibly corresponds to TRBD2 (5 bases). There are 14 residues in the CDR3. Trimming took 0 bases from V and 6 from J, leaving 10 bases between them. Germline CDR1 LGHNA, CDR2 YSLEER. Here the CDR3 DNA reads TGCGCCAGCAGCCAAGAAAACGGCGGGGATACGCAGTATTTT. This encodes CASSQENGGDTQYF.

This clonotype was picked up a small number of times. The V call is TRBV20-1, the J call TRBJ1-2; 9 nucleotides align to TRBD1. The trim removed 3 bases at V and 8 bases at J, leaving 13 bases unmatched. Germline V gene sequence: CDR1 DFQATT, CDR2 SNEGSKA (reference sequence). The CDR3 length is 15 residues. The CDR3 loop is CSARSLRGQGGGYTF. As DNA, the CDR3 is TGCAGTGCTAGGAGCCTAAGGGGACAGGGCGGCGGCTACACCTTC.

In its sample, this clonotype was seen many times. The chain recombines TRBV28 with TRBJ1-1, with D maybe TRBD1 (5 bases). Germline V gene lookup returns CDR1 MDHEN and CDR2 SYDVKM. This CDR3 has 12 residues. Trimming shortened V by 2 bases and J by 8 bases, and 9 bases separated the two germline ends. This CDR3 is CASSLAGGEAFF. The CDR3 DNA sequence: TGTGCCAGCAGTTTAGCGGGGGGAGAAGCTTTCTTT.

There are a few counts of this clonotype. The genes are TRBV4-3 and TRBJ2-5, with TRBD1 as a possible D gene (6 bases). The V gene lost 0 bases and the J gene lost 4 bases, with 15 bases spanning the gap. The germline V gene encodes CDR1 LGHNA and CDR2 YSLEER. This CDR3 region has 16 residues. The CDR3 here is CASSQDVVDRIETQYF. CDR3 bases: TGCGCCAGCAGCCAAGACGTGGTTGACAGGATAGAGACCCAGTACTTC.

This chain uses TRBV20-1 with TRBJ2-1; 8 bases fit TRBD2. J gave up 6 bases and V 5 bases, and 9 bases lay outside the gene matches. This CDR3 has 14 amino acids. From germline, CDR1 is DFQATT and CDR2 SNEGSKA (reference sequence). The CDR3 nucleotides are TGCAGTGCTTCTACCGGGACTAGGGCCAATGAGCAGTTCTTC. Protein: CSASTGTRANEQFF.

This clonotype was observed a handful of times. V usage is TRBV21-1 and J usage is TRBJ2-3. TRBV21-1 is classified as a pseudogene. CDR3 length: 16 amino acids. The chain's CDR3 is CASSKDGSRSTDTQYF. Here the CDR3 DNA reads TGTGCCAGCAGCAAAGATGGCAGTCGGTCCACAGATACGCAGTATTTT.